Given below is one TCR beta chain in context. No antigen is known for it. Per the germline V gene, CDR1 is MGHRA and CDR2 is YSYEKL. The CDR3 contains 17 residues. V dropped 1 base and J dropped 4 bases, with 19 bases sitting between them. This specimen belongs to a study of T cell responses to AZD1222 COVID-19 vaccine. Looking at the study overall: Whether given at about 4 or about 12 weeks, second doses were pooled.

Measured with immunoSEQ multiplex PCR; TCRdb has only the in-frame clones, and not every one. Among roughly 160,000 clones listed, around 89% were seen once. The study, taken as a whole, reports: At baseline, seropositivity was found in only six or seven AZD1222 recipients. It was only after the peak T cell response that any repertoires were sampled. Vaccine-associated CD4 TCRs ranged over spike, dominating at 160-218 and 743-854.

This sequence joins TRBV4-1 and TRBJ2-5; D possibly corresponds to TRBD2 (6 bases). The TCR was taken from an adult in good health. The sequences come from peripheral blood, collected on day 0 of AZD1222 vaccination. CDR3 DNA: TGCGCCAGCAGCCAAGGGGAGCCGGCTAGCGAGGGAGAGACCCAGTACTTC. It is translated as CASSQGEPASEGETQYF.